This TCR beta chain was sequenced in a study of cytomegalovirus exposure and HLA in healthy donors. This CDR3 spans 14 amino acids. With 3 bases removed from V and 8 bases from J, the gap between germline ends came to 14 bases. Looked up from germline, CDR1 is SNHLY and CDR2 is FYNNEI. 60 Vbeta and 13 Jbeta primers were used in PCR. The assay was immunoSEQ multiplex PCR, and TCRdb's table has in-frame clones only and misses some. The sample holds 150,000 to 200,000 clones; approximately 79% are singletons and the top ten take approximately 0.7%. The chain joins TRBV2 to TRBJ2-4; possible D gene TRBD2, 6 bases. The sequenced sample consisted of PBMCs. This TCR came from a woman aged 40 to 50 in good health and CMV-seronegative. The CDR3 DNA reads as TGTGCCAGCAGTGAGGAGGGGATAAGGGACATTCAGTACTTC. It codes for CASSEEGIRDIQYF.